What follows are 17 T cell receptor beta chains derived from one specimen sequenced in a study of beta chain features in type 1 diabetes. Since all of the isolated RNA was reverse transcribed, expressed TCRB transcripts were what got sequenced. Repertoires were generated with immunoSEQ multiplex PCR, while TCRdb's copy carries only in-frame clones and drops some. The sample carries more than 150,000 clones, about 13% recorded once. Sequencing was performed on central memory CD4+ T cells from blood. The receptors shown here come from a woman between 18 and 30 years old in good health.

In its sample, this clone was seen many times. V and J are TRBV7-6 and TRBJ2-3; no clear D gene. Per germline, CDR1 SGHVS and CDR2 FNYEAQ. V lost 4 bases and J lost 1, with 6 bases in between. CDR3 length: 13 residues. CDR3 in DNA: TGTGCCAGCAGCTCTACTCGCACAGATACGCAGTATTTT. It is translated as CASSSTRTDTQYF. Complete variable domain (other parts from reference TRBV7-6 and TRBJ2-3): GAGVSQSPRYKVTKRGQDVALRCDPISGHVSLYWYRQALGQGPEFLTYFNYEAQQDKSGLPNDRFSAERPEGSISTLTIQRTEQRDSAMYRCASSSTRTDTQYFGPGTRLTVL.

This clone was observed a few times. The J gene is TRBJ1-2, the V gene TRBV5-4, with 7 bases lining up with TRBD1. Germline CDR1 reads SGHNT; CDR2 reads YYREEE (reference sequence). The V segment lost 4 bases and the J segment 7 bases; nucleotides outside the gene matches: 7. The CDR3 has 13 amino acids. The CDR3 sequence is CASSVDRVGGYTF. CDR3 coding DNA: TGTGCCAGCAGCGTTGACAGGGTTGGTGGCTACACCTTC.

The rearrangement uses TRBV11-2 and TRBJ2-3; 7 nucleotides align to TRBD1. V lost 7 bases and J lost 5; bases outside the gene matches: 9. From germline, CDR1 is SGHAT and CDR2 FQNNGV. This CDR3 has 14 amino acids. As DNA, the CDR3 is TGTGCCAGCACCTATGACAGGGTTAAAGATACGCAGTATTTT. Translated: CASTYDRVKDTQYF. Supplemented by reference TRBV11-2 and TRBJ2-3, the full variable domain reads EAGVAQSPRYKIIEKRQSVAFWCNPISGHATLYWYQQILGQGPKLLIQFQNNGVVDDSQLPKDRFSAERLKGVDSTLKIQPAKLEDSAVYLCASTYDRVKDTQYFGPGTRLTVL.

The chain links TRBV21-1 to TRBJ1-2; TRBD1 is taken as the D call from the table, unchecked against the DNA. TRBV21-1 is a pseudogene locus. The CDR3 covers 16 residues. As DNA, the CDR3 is TGTGCCAGCAGCGATAAACAGGGGAGTAGTAACTATGGCTACACCTTC. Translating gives CASSDKQGSSNYGYTF.

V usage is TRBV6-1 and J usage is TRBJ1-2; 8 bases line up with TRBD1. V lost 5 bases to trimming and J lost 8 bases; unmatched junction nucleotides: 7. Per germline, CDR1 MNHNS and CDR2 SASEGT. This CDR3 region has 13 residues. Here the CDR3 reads CASSTQGDRGYTF. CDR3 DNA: TGTGCCAGCAGTACACAGGGGGATCGGGGCTACACCTTC.

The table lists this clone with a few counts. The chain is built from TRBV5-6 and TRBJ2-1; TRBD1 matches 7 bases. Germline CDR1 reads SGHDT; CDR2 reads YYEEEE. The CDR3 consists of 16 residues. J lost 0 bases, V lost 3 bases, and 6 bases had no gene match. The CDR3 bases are TGTGCCAGCAGCTCGTGGACAGGTATCTCCTACAATGAGCAGTTCTTC. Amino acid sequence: CASSSWTGISYNEQFF.

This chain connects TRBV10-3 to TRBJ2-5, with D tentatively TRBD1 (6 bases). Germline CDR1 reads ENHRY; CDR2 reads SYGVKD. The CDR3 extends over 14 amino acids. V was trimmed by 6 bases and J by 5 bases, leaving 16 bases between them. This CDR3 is CAISQTGLGETQYF. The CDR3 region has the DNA TGTGCCATCAGCCAGACAGGTTTGGGGGAGACCCAGTACTTC.

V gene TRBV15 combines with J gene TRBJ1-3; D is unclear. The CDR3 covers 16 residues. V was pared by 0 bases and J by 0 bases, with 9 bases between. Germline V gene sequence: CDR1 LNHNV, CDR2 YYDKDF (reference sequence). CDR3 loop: CATSRDPGSSGNTIYF. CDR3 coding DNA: TGTGCCACCAGCAGAGATCCGGGAAGCTCTGGAAACACCATATATTTT.

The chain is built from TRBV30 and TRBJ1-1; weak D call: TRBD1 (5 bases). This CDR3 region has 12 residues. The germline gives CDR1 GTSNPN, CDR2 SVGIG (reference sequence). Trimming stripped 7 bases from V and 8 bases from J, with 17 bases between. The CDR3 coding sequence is TGTGCCTCCGCGCAGGGCCAAAGAGAAGCTTTCTTT. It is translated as CASAQGQREAFF.

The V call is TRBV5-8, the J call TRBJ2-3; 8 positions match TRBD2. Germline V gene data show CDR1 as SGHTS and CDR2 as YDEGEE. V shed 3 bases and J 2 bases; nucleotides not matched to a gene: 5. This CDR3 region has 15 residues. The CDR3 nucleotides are TGTGCCAGCAGCTGGCAACTAGCGGCCACAGATACGCAGTATTTT. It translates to CASSWQLAATDTQYF.

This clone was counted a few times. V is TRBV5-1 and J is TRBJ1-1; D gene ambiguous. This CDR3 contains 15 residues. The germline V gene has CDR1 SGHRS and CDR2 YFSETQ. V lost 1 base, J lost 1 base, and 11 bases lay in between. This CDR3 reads CASSLTEAGNTEAFF. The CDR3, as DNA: TGCGCCAGCAGCTTGACAGAAGCGGGGAACACTGAAGCTTTCTTT.

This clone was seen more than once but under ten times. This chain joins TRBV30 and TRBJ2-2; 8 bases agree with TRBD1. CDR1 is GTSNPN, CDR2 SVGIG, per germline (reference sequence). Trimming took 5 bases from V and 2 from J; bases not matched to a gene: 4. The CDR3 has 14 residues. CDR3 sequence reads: CAWLGQANTGELFF. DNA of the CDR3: TGTGCCTGGCTGGGACAGGCTAACACCGGGGAGCTGTTTTTT.

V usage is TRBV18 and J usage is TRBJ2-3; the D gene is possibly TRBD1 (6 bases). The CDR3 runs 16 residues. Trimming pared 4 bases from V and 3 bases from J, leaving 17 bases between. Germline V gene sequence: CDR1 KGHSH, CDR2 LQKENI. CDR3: CASSRPQGKVTDTQYF. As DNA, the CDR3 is TGTGCCAGCTCACGACCGCAGGGGAAGGTAACAGATACGCAGTATTTT.

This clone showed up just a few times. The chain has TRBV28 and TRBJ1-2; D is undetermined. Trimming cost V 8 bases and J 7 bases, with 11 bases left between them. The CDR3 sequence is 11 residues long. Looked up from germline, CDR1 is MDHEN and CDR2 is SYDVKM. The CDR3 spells CASRAGSGYTF. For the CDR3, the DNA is TGTGCCAGCCGGGCGGGGTCTGGCTACACCTTC.

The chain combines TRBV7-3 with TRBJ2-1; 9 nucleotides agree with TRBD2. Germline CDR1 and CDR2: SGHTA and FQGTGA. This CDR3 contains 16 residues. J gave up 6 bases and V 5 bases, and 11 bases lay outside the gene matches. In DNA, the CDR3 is TGTGCCAGCAGCACCCAACCGGGACTAGCCCGCAATGAGCAGTTCTTC. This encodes CASSTQPGLARNEQFF.

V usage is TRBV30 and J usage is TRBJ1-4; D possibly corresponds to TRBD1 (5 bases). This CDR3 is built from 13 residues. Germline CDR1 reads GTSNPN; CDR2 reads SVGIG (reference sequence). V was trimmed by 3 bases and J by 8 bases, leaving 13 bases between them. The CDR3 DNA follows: TGTGCCTGGAGGGGGGGTCCTTCCGAAAAACTGTTTTTT. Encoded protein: CAWRGGPSEKLFF.

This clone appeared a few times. Here the CDR3 reads CASSFAGQPQHF. CDR3 bases: TGTGCCAGCAGTTTTGCGGGTCAGCCCCAGCATTTT. The chain couples TRBV27 to TRBJ1-5; D ambiguous. Germline values: CDR1 MNHEY, CDR2 SMNVEV (reference sequence). The length of the CDR3 is 12 residues. Trimming left V 3 bases short and J 6 bases short, with 6 bases between.